What follows are 17 T cell receptor beta chains derived from one specimen sequenced in a study of technical replicates of blood from several donors (dated by TCRdb to about 2017). The library was obtained by the immunoSEQ multiplex PCR assay. In TCRdb, the immuneACCESS table is reduced to in-frame sequences with V and J assigned. These tables do not hold every clone; where another copy was compared, an unresolved V gene accounts for under half, and the others remain unexplained. Counted in this sample were fewer than 80,000 clones; 85% to 90% of them appeared once. Of the sample, roughly 4.9% is held by the ten largest clones. The material sequenced was PBMCs. Source of these receptors: a human donor in good health. Some clones in this sample may be carry-over from other donors' samples.

CDR3 sequence reads: CASRRTGDNEKLFF. CDR3 in DNA: TGTGCCAGCAGAAGGACAGGGGACAATGAAAAACTGTTTTTT. The rearrangement links TRBV27 to TRBJ1-4; TRBD1 aligns across 9 bases. The CDR3 has 14 amino acids. The V and J ends lost 6 bases and 5 bases, in that order; junction bases with no gene match: 4. Germline V gene data show CDR1 as MNHEY and CDR2 as SMNVEV (reference sequence).

The chain is built from TRBV9 and TRBJ2-1, with D possibly TRBD2 on 6 matching bases. This CDR3 has 14 residues. The germline V gene encodes CDR1 SGDLS and CDR2 YYNGEE. The germline V and J ends were trimmed by 2 bases and 0 bases, with 6 bases remaining between them. CDR3 in DNA: TGTGCCAGCAGCGTGGGGGGCTCCTACAATGAGCAGTTCTTC. Translation gives CASSVGGSYNEQFF.

The chain uses TRBV15 and TRBJ2-1; 10 nucleotides match TRBD2. CDR3 length: 15 amino acids. Germline CDR1 is LNHNV and CDR2 is YYDKDF (reference sequence). The J segment lost 8 bases and the V segment lost 5 bases, leaving 9 bases of the junction unmatched. CDR3 residues: CATSRGSGGTYEQFF. The CDR3 DNA reads as TGTGCCACCAGCCGGGGTAGCGGGGGGACCTATGAGCAGTTCTTC.

The chain has TRBV6-1 and TRBJ1-2, with 9 bases aligning to TRBD1. Per germline, CDR1 MNHNS and CDR2 SASEGT. The CDR3 consists of 12 residues. CDR3 in DNA: TGTGCAATGAGGGGGACAGGGCGGATCTACACCTTC. This translates into CAMRGTGRIYTF.

The chain joins TRBV29-1 to TRBJ2-1; TRBD2 matches at 11 bases. The CDR3 contains 17 residues. V shed 1 base and J 3 bases; nucleotides not matched to a gene: 8. Germline-derived CDR1 and CDR2 are SQVTM and ANQGSEA. The DNA for the CDR3 is TGCAGCGTTGAAGTTCTTAGCGGGGGGGCAAACTACAATGAGCAGTTCTTC. Translation: CSVEVLSGGANYNEQFF.

The chain joins TRBV4-3 to TRBJ2-7; the D gene is possibly TRBD2 (5 bases). V gave up 0 bases and J gave up 7 bases, with 19 bases separating them. The V gene's germline CDR1 is LGHNA and CDR2 YSLEER. This CDR3 region has 16 residues. The CDR3 sequence is CASSQDRETPGLEQYF. The DNA for the CDR3 is TGCGCCAGCAGCCAAGATCGTGAGACTCCGGGGTTGGAGCAGTACTTC.

The chain is built from TRBV19 and TRBJ2-7; a possible D gene is TRBD2 (6 bases). Germline V gives CDR1 LNHDA, CDR2 SQIVND (reference sequence). This CDR3 has 16 residues. The ends were cut back, 3 bases at V and 0 bases at J, with 15 bases in the middle. The CDR3 DNA is TGTGCCAGTAGTATGGGGGAGGCAGGGAGCTCCTACGAGCAGTACTTC. Translating it yields CASSMGEAGSSYEQYF. Based on the CDR3 plus reference TRBV19 and TRBJ2-7, the full variable domain is DGGITQSPKYLFRKEGQNVTLSCEQNLNHDAMYWYRQDPGQGLRLIYYSQIVNDFQKGDIAEGYSVSREKKESFPLTVTSAQKNPTAFYLCASSMGEAGSSYEQYFGPGTRLTVT.

The rearrangement uses TRBV7-2 and TRBJ2-3, with TRBD2 as a possible D gene (8 bases). V lost 4 bases and J 4 bases, leaving 21 bases between the germline ends. The CDR3 contains 17 residues. CDR1 is SGHTA and CDR2 is FQGNSA in the germline V gene. CDR3 DNA: TGTGCCAGCAGCTCTTCCTCGGGAGGGGGCGACGCAGATACGCAGTATTTT. This sequence encodes CASSSSSGGGDADTQYF.

The chain employs TRBV29-1 and TRBJ2-5, with 7 bases aligning to TRBD2. This CDR3 is 17 amino acids long. The V gene's germline CDR1 is SQVTM and CDR2 ANQGSEA. V lost 5 bases and J lost 2; bases outside the gene matches: 17. The CDR3 DNA is TGCAGCGTTACGAACGGGGGGAACGAAGCCCGACAAGAGACCCAGTACTTC. Amino acid sequence: CSVTNGGNEARQETQYF.

The rearrangement links TRBV7-2 to TRBJ1-5; possibly TRBD1 for D (6 bases). The CDR3 covers 14 residues. With 5 bases removed from V and 3 bases from J, the gap between germline ends came to 11 bases. Germline CDR1 SGHTA, CDR2 FQGNSA. The CDR3 bases are TGTGCCAGCAGCCAAGGGACAACCAATCAGCCCCAGCATTTT. Protein product: CASSQGTTNQPQHF.

This chain connects TRBV9 to TRBJ2-7, with no clear D. CDR1 and CDR2 from the germline V gene are SGDLS and YYNGEE. The CDR3 has 14 residues. With 2 bases removed from V and 2 bases from J, the gap between germline ends came to 11 bases. The CDR3 reads CASSVELQTYEQYF. The CDR3 DNA reads TGTGCCAGCAGCGTTGAACTACAAACCTACGAGCAGTACTTC.

The V and J genes are TRBV7-6 and TRBJ2-5; 7 nucleotides line up with TRBD1. This CDR3 region has 15 residues. Trimming cost V 1 base and J 6 bases; bases outside gene matches: 8. In germline, CDR1 is SGHVS, CDR2 FNYEAQ. CDR3 protein: CASSLGGQWGQTQYF. Here the CDR3 DNA reads TGTGCCAGCAGCTTAGGGGGACAGTGGGGGCAGACCCAGTACTTC.

V gene TRBV4-3 combines with J gene TRBJ2-3; D may be TRBD2 (6 bases). CDR3 length equals 18 residues. Trimming shortened V by 4 bases and J by 5 bases, and 25 bases separated the two germline ends. Germline V gene lookup returns CDR1 LGHNA and CDR2 YSLEER. CDR3 residues: CASSRSPGRGDGGDTQYF. The CDR3 DNA reads as TGCGCCAGCAGCCGATCCCCCGGACGGGGAGACGGGGGAGATACGCAGTATTTT.

This chain links TRBV27 with TRBJ2-1; TRBD2 matches 11 bases. The CDR3 is 15 amino acids. With 5 bases clipped from V and 8 bases from J, the junction kept 8 bases outside the gene matches. Germline values: CDR1 MNHEY, CDR2 SMNVEV (reference sequence). As DNA, the CDR3 is TGTGCCAGCAGTGGTTTAGCGGGGGGGATGGATGAGCAGTTCTTC. This encodes CASSGLAGGMDEQFF.

The gene calls are TRBV5-1 and TRBJ2-1; 8 bases map to TRBD1. After removal of 4 bases from V and 4 bases from J, the junction contained 7 bases not matched to a gene. Germline CDR1 reads SGHRS; CDR2 reads YFSETQ. This CDR3 contains 15 residues. The CDR3 is CASSPSRGLYNEQFF. The CDR3 DNA is TGCGCCAGCAGCCCATCCAGGGGGCTTTACAATGAGCAGTTCTTC.

The rearrangement joins TRBV7-3 to TRBJ2-2; 9 nucleotides agree with TRBD2. This CDR3 has 15 residues. Trimming removed 6 bases from V and 5 bases from J; junction bases left unmatched: 7. Germline assignment: CDR1 SGHTA and CDR2 FQGTGA. The CDR3 DNA reads TGTGCCAGCAGGCGCCTAGCGGGGCCTACCGGGGAGCTGTTTTTT. It encodes CASRRLAGPTGELFF.

The chain has TRBV10-3 and TRBJ2-5; D is uncertain. Trimming shortened V by 5 bases and J by 1 base, and 11 bases separated the two germline ends. Germline V gives CDR1 ENHRY, CDR2 SYGVKD. The CDR3 is 14 residues long. CDR3 region: CAISFGSLQETQYF. The CDR3, as DNA: TGTGCCATCAGTTTCGGGTCCCTCCAAGAGACCCAGTACTTC.